This TCR beta chain is from a study of blood T cell repertoires in COVID-19. The CDR3 consists of 14 residues. Trimming took 6 bases from V and 6 from J; bases not matched to a gene: 5. The germline V gene encodes CDR1 LNHDA and CDR2 SQIVND (reference sequence). Study processing details: Estimation of nucleated cell counts relied on the amplification of reference gene primers. Using immunoSEQ multiplex PCR, the repertoire was profiled, and TCRdb retains in-frame clones only, with some absent. The D gene and trimming were derived from the DNA, and the V and J assignments and clone size from that table. The data contain 200,000 to 250,000 clones, under 85% of them seen just once; the ten biggest clones take up approximately 2%. The study drew participants aged about 18 to 95 years from 20 to 30 US areas. Assignments of participants to cohorts depended upon their own reported clinical history.

The receptor's source is a man aged 55 to 69 who had recovered from COVID-19. V usage is TRBV19 and J usage is TRBJ1-6; 7 nucleotides align to TRBD1. Sequencing was carried out using PBMCs or T cells enriched from blood (not recorded which). The CDR3 DNA follows: TGTGCCAGTAGCCCGGGACAGCCTAATTCACCCCTCCACTTT. It encodes CASSPGQPNSPLHF. Based on the CDR3 plus reference TRBV19 and TRBJ1-6, the full variable domain is DGGITQSPKYLFRKEGQNVTLSCEQNLNHDAMYWYRQDPGQGLRLIYYSQIVNDFQKGDIAEGYSVSREKKESFPLTVTSAQKNPTAFYLCASSPGQPNSPLHFGNGTRLTVT.